The entry that follows covers one TCR beta chain sequence. Its antigen is unidentified. Trimming removed 3 bases from V and 4 bases from J, with 6 bases in between. The CDR3 sequence is 12 residues long. CDR1 and CDR2 from the germline V gene are SGHDN and FVKESK. Both 60 Vbeta primers and 13 Jbeta primers went into the PCR. Sequenced by immunoSEQ multiplex PCR; TCRdb stores in-frame clones only, minus some. The table includes around 170,000 clones, around 75% detected once. The source of the sample is a study of cytomegalovirus exposure and HLA in healthy donors. General observations from the study: According to the study, 180 or so TCR beta chains were cytomegalovirus-associated. In vitro experiments confirmed that three CMV-associated chains were specific for CMV antigens. CMV serostatus was the only immune exposure information that was available.

V gene TRBV14 combines with J gene TRBJ1-1; no definite D call. Source material: PBMCs. The source is a man aged 35 to 55 in good health and CMV-seropositive. The chain's CDR3 is CASSQSGTEAFF. As DNA, the CDR3 is TGTGCCAGCAGCCAGAGCGGCACTGAAGCTTTCTTT.